The T cell receptor beta chain described here comes from a study of T-cell memory formation after mild COVID-19. For the study at large: TCR clusters were mostly donor specific. Study findings and constraints: Among clones peaking at day 37 in the second wave, SARS-CoV-2 specificity remained unconfirmed. Pre-infection memory held some responding clones, suggesting pre-existing cross-reactive T cells responded.

This clonotype has a handful of counts. Its matching antigen is unknown. This CDR3 has 11 residues. V was pared by 6 bases and J by 9 bases, with 12 bases between. TCRdb passed the 5' RACE reads through MiXCR, listing each CDR3 protein once. Of some 160,000 distinct CDR3 sequences detected, 25% to 40% appear once; the ten largest clones hold 12%. The rearrangement links TRBV12-3 or TRBV12-4 to TRBJ2-7; D may correspond to TRBD1 or TRBD2 (5 bases each). This receptor was obtained from an adult woman who had mild COVID-19 (a few samples of this study predate the infection). Cell type and time point are not known. The sequencing sample was made of PBMCs or a T cell subset sorted from them (not recorded which). CDR3 sequence: CASSPGTRQYF. The CDR3 DNA reads as TGTGCCAGCAGCCCTGGGACGAGGCAGTACTTC.